Given below is one T cell receptor (beta chain) in context. The antigen it recognizes is unknown. There are no base qualities to consult, and no much larger clone falls within one base. The library was produced with the immunoSEQ multiplex PCR assay. The multiplex PCR relied on a mix of 60 forward primers for TCR Vbeta segments and 13 reverse primers for TCR Jbeta segments. The CDR3 region of rearranged TCR beta genes was amplified from genomic DNA with a multiplex PCR assay. The Illumina HiSeq System was used to sequence the amplified TCR beta libraries as 87-base-pair reads. The published analysis was carried out like this. A later analysis counted some 80 million unique TCR beta chains across the 670 or so repertoires, and some 11 million of these chains were shared by at least two donors. A nearest-neighbor algorithm error-corrected the raw reads and collapsed the reads into unique sequences, merging closely related sequences to remove PCR and sequencing errors. V, D and J gene segments were assigned by aligning CDR3 sequences to IMGT reference sequences. Each retained sequence needed at least a six-nucleotide match to both a V gene segment and a J gene segment. Rearrangements were classified as productive when the CDR3 lacked stop codons and remained in frame with V and J, and all other rearrangements were classified as non-productive. CDR3 was defined by IMGT convention, running from the second conserved V-encoded cysteine to the conserved J-encoded phenylalanine. The earlier analysis of more than 450 of the donors excluded sequences that lacked an unambiguous match to a single V gene segment. An earlier analysis of fewer than 750 of the donors classified V segments as functional when productive rearrangements were above 56.7% and as segregating when the standard deviation between donors was above 5%. A statistical classification framework was built to diagnose cytomegalovirus status from the catalog of TCR beta chain sequences. A later analysis assigned V and J genes by comparing TCR nucleotide sequences with IMGT/GENE-DB human TR gene sequences. A later analysis assigned CDR3 sequences and most-parsimonious VDJ recombination scenarios with the TCRdist pipeline. In a later analysis, each TCR beta chain was defined by its CDR3 amino acid sequence together with its V-gene family, and reads lacking a unique V-gene family were excluded. A later analysis removed 600 or so highly shared, low-generation-probability nucleotide sequences to deal with suspected cross-contamination and a sequencing artifact. A later analysis calculated a clonal expansion index for each public chain from normalized within-repertoire ranks of inferred template counts. In a later analysis, generation probabilities were computed using a VDJ recombination model fitted to out-of-frame rearrangements, and the results were checked against IGoR. In a later analysis, hypergeometric tests were used to score TCR-TCR, TCR-HLA and TCR-CMV co-occurrence, with a repertoire-size bias correction applied to TCR pairs. A later analysis estimated false discovery rates by permuting HLA or CMV assignments 20 times. A later analysis grouped co-occurring TCRs with DBSCAN, adding TCRdist sequence similarity when clustering within HLA-allele-positive subsets. Repertoires with fewer than 30,000 or more than 120,000 public chains, plus five repertoires with anomalous nucleotide sharing, were excluded from co-occurrence clustering. TCRdb limited this immuneACCESS table to in-frame rearrangements with V and J called. A share of clones is missing; checked studies link under half to unresolved V genes, and the rest is unexplained. Clonal size and the V and J genes are those of that table, whereas D and trimming came from the DNA. The table for this sample lists 180,000 or so clones; roughly 80% of them were counted only once. The top ten clonotypes cover 1.1% to 1.5% of the sample.

The cohort consisted of more than 650 healthy bone marrow donors. Cohort members were all nominally healthy when sampled, although unrecorded immune exposures were likely present. The donor tested CMV seropositive, placing the donor among the roughly 300 seropositive members of the cohort. A peripheral blood sample was provided by each donor, and peripheral blood mononuclear cells were used for TCR beta sequencing. The Qiagen DNeasy Blood Extraction Kit was used to extract genomic DNA from the blood cell samples. These data come from a study of cytomegalovirus exposure and HLA in healthy donors (dated by TCRdb to about 2017). At the level of the whole study: An earlier analysis of more than 550 of the donors reported 276 Gb of sequence data and about 120 million unique TCR beta sequences obtained from around 170 million T cells. An early release that covered 500 to 800 HLA-typed donors contained about 290 gigabases of sequencing data and tens of millions of unique TCR sequences. Of the 398 genotyped donors, over 70% fell in the genetic ancestry cluster associated with self-reported Caucasian donors. The study aimed to test whether cataloging public T cell receptors could reveal signatures of past pathogen exposure. The study used immunosequencing to profile the T cell repertoires of 600 to 850 subjects and linked those repertoires to cytomegalovirus serostatus. In addition to the first cohort of about 650 subjects, a separate validation cohort of 120 different subjects was used. High-throughput TCR immunosequencing, statistical association of individual TCRs with disease status, and machine learning were combined to predict cytomegalovirus infection status. A later analysis re-analyzed previously published TCR beta repertoires from hundreds of donors and added high-resolution HLA genotyping to study TCR occurrence patterns. The later analysis used no new phenotypic data to find candidate immune exposures, relying instead on TCR beta sequences and their occurrence across donors. An earlier analysis of around 640 of the donors used high-throughput TCR beta sequencing to judge whether each TCR beta V gene segment behaved as functional or pseudogenic. Donor age, sex, ethnicity and CMV serostatus were compiled alongside the repertoire data. Genome-wide SNP genotypes for about 55% of the roughly 670 donors were used in a later genetic analysis, which treated that subset as a discovery cohort. All discovery cohort repertoires had been generated on a single sequencing platform. HLA typing covered class I and class II loci at four-digit resolution. The number of donors typed differed by locus, with 629-630 for A, B, C, DRB1 and DQB1, roughly 520 for DQA1, under 610 for DPA1, and 472 for DPB1. Four to six DR-DQ haplotypes were handled as single units for association and clustering because linkage in the cohort was strong. Among about 400 genotyped donors of the cohort, an average of approximately 240,000 unique TCR beta nucleotide sequences was sequenced per donor, of which approximately 19% were non-productive.

The paper's findings and limits, for the study overall: A group of highly shared sequence variants was considered likely to be a technical artifact of the sequencing pipeline. A later analysis reported that several top co-occurrence clusters appeared linked to parvovirus B19, influenza, CMV and Epstein-Barr virus. It was suggested by the authors that the approach could potentially be generalized to other disease states and immunological phenotypes. Three of the identified cytomegalovirus-associated TCR beta chains were confirmed in vitro to be specific for cytomegalovirus antigens. Sequencing depth was assumed to be roughly uniform across donors in the presence/absence analyses, though that assumption may not hold. Specific HLA alleles were associated with over 15,000 TCR beta sequences at a false discovery rate of 0.05 in a later analysis. In a later analysis, HLA-associated TCR beta chains were found to be more clonally expanded and to have lower generation probabilities than equally common non-associated chains. Because some donors lacked HLA typing at each locus, the association tests relied only on the typed subset. A further reported finding was that TCR beta sequences accurately predicted the HLA-A and HLA-B alleles for most subjects in the first cohort. In an earlier analysis of a few hundred of the donors, most TCR beta V segments were observed in productive rearrangements about 87% or about 30% of the time, broadly matching IMGT annotations. A later analysis found that most CMV-associated TCR beta chains appeared HLA-restricted, with HLA associations seemingly driven largely by CMV exposure. When HLA alleles, especially DR and DQ, strongly co-occurred, TCR associations were difficult to assign to individual alleles. An association between a missense DCLRE1C variant and V-gene and J-gene trimming of TCR beta chains was found in a later genetic analysis and replicated in an independent cohort. A later genetic analysis reported fewer N-insertions in productive TCRs among donors in an Asian-associated ancestry cluster than the roughly 700-donor mean. Correlated functional status among segregating V segments might be attributable to linkage disequilibrium, but an unknown experimental factor could not be ruled out. Most TCR sequences were observed very rarely across donors, whereas some public TCRs were present in many individuals. CMV serostatus was the only immune exposure information available for the cohort. Only TCR beta chains were sequenced in this cohort, and the absence of alpha or paired-chain data limited detectable features. Cytomegalovirus status was reported to be diagnosed by the classifier with high specificity and sensitivity in both the original and validation cohorts. According to a later analysis, TCR association rates differed among HLA loci, with DRB1 alleles showing the most associated TCRs and HLA-C alleles showing the fewest. The study listed approximately 150 TCR beta chains as associated with cytomegalovirus. Because counts were too low, 15 to 20 rarely observed V segments, including chromosome 9 orphons, were excluded from the earlier analysis of some 590 of the donors.

The origin of this receptor is a girl between 10 and 17 years old in good health and CMV-seropositive. The sequenced material came from PBMCs.

The DNA reads as follows: TGTGCCTGGAGTGTAAGTAGCGGCGGCGAGCAGTTCTTC. It is translated as CAWSVSSGGEQFF. The V gene is TRBV30 and the J gene is TRBJ2-1, and possibly TRBD2, on 6 matching bases. The CDR3 has 13 amino acids, counting the end cysteine and phenylalanine. Only the CDR3 portion is preserved as DNA: 39 bases, with reading frame beginning at the first base. In the germline V gene (reference sequence), CDR1 corresponds to GTSNPN and CDR2 to SVGIG. Trimming at the junction amounts to 0 bases on V and 10 bases on J, and the germline ends lie 13 bases apart.